These 30 T cell receptor beta chains came from one sample sequenced in a study of human versus mouse CDR3 diversity and MHC coevolution. This table comes from immunoSEQ multiplex PCR, and its TCRdb copy is limited to in-frame clones, with some not included. The table has about 77,000 clones, just under 95% seen once; the top ten hold around 0.15%. The sequencing input was naive CD4+ T cells from blood. Sample subset: CD45RO-negative CD62L-positive naive CD4 T cells. The source of these receptors is a person aged 25 to 75 in good health.

This chain uses TRBV5-1 with TRBJ2-1; maybe TRBD2 (6 bases). The germline V gene has CDR1 SGHRS and CDR2 YFSETQ. V lost 4 bases and J 8 bases, leaving 16 bases between the germline ends. CDR3 length: 14 amino acids. CDR3 bases: TGCGCCAGCAGCGGGGGACCCGGGGGACATGAGCAGTTCTTC. The encoded protein is CASSGGPGGHEQFF.

The chain has TRBV30 and TRBJ1-2; D might be TRBD1 (5 bases). V lost 7 bases, J lost 4 bases, and 10 bases lay in between. Looked up from germline, CDR1 is GTSNPN and CDR2 is SVGIG (reference sequence). The CDR3 loop spans 11 amino acids. CDR3 coding DNA: TGTGCCTACGGACACGCCTATGGCTACACCTTC. Amino acid sequence: CAYGHAYGYTF. The full variable domain, with the rest looked up from reference TRBV30 and TRBJ1-2, is SQTIHQWPATLVQPVGSPLSLECTVEGTSNPNLYWYRQAAGRGLQLLFYSVGIGQISSEVPQNLSASRPQDRQFILSSKKLLLSDSGFYLCAYGHAYGYTFGSGTRLTVV.

The chain joins TRBV28 to TRBJ1-4, with a weak D call TRBD1 (5 bases). The germline gives CDR1 MDHEN, CDR2 SYDVKM. The CDR3 runs 14 residues. Trimming left V 3 bases short and J 5 bases short, with 10 bases between. The CDR3 reads CASSFRQLNEKLFF. As DNA, the CDR3 is TGTGCCAGCAGTTTTCGACAGCTAAATGAAAAACTGTTTTTT.

The V gene is TRBV7-9, the J gene TRBJ2-5, with TRBD2 matching over 10 bases. The DNA end favors TRBJ2-7, so the J call may be wrong. Germline CDR1 is SEHNR and CDR2 is FQNEAQ (reference sequence). CDR3 length: 17 amino acids. As DNA, the CDR3 is TGTGCCAGCAGCCCCTATGTAGGGAGCGGGAGGGCCTACGAGCAGTACTTC. As protein: CASSPYVGSGRAYEQYF.

The chain uses TRBV19 and TRBJ2-3; D gene unclear. Germline values: CDR1 LNHDA, CDR2 SQIVND (reference sequence). This CDR3 has 12 amino acids. Trimming stripped 4 bases from V and 5 bases from J, with 7 bases between. The CDR3 DNA sequence: TGTGCCAGTAGTAGGAGTGAAGATACGCAGTATTTT. It encodes CASSRSEDTQYF.

The chain combines TRBV18 with TRBJ2-3, with TRBD1 matching over 8 bases. After removal of 5 bases from V and 4 bases from J, the junction contained 20 bases not matched to a gene. Germline CDR1 and CDR2: KGHSH and LQKENI. The CDR3 length is 19 residues. CDR3 DNA: TGTGCCAGCTCAACCGGGACAGGAGTAGCAGGGGTTAGCCCAGATACGCAGTATTTT. Translation gives CASSTGTGVAGVSPDTQYF.

J is TRBJ1-1 and V is TRBV19; 9 bases are shared with TRBD1. V dropped 5 bases and J dropped 1; count of bases not matched to a gene: 17. This CDR3 is built from 19 residues. The germline CDR1 and CDR2 sequences are LNHDA and SQIVND (reference sequence). The CDR3 nucleotides read TGTGCCAGTAGTGCACATCAACAGGGGGCCAGATATGGGAACACTGAAGCTTTCTTT. Encoded protein: CASSAHQQGARYGNTEAFF.

This clone was counted between two and nine times. The rearrangement links TRBV5-4 to TRBJ2-3; 7 bases line up with TRBD2. Germline trimming cut 4 bases from V and 2 bases from J; bases unmatched to any gene: 4. CDR1 is SGHNT and CDR2 is YYREEE in the germline V gene (reference sequence). This CDR3 contains 14 residues. This chain's CDR3 is CASSPGTTTDTQYF. As DNA, the CDR3 is TGTGCCAGCAGCCCGGGGACTACCACAGATACGCAGTATTTT.

This clone appeared a single time. This chain uses TRBV2 with TRBJ2-3; TRBD2 agrees at 7 bases. With V trimmed by 7 bases and J by 6 bases, 13 bases remained unmatched. Germline CDR1 and CDR2: SNHLY and FYNNEI. CDR3 length: 15 amino acids. In DNA form, the CDR3 reads TGTGCCAGCACGGGAGGTAGGCCCCTCCAGGATACGCAGTATTTT. This translates into CASTGGRPLQDTQYF.

This chain joins TRBV2 and TRBJ2-3; 7 bases map to TRBD1. The trim removed 6 bases at V and 4 bases at J, leaving 1 base unmatched. Germline CDR1 SNHLY, CDR2 FYNNEI. There are 12 residues in the CDR3. The CDR3 bases are TGTGCCAGCAGGGGACAGTCAGATACGCAGTATTTT. Its protein product is CASRGQSDTQYF.

The rearrangement links TRBV6-1 to TRBJ2-5; 7 nucleotides agree with TRBD2. Germline CDR1 MNHNS, CDR2 SASEGT. Losses at the gene ends were 1 base for V and 5 bases for J; bases not matched to a gene: 7. CDR3 length: 15 amino acids. CDR3 sequence: CASSEVWGGRETQYF. The DNA for the CDR3 is TGTGCCAGCAGTGAAGTTTGGGGGGGACGGGAGACCCAGTACTTC.

In the case of this clone: Other DNA sequences of this sample code for an identical CDR3. V and J are TRBV15 and TRBJ2-3; 8 bases are a match to TRBD2. With 5 bases clipped from V and 4 bases from J, the junction kept 8 bases outside the gene matches. This CDR3 has 15 amino acids. Germline values: CDR1 LNHNV, CDR2 YYDKDF (reference sequence). CDR3 protein: CATSPRGGAADTQYF. The CDR3 nucleotides are TGTGCCACCAGCCCTCGGGGGGGTGCGGCAGATACGCAGTATTTT.

This clone is a singleton in its sample. The chain uses TRBV29-1 and TRBJ1-1; 10 bases align to TRBD1. Germline V gene lookup returns CDR1 SQVTM and CDR2 ANQGSEA. V gave up 2 bases and J gave up 4 bases; unmatched junction bases: 1. CDR3 size: 13 residues. CDR3 sequence reads: CSVERDRGTEAFF. CDR3 DNA sequence: TGCAGCGTTGAACGGGACAGGGGCACTGAAGCTTTCTTT.

The chain is built from TRBV5-4 and TRBJ2-5; 8 bases map to TRBD1. V gave up 4 bases and J gave up 2 bases; unmatched junction bases: 4. Germline lookup yields CDR1 SGHNT and CDR2 YYREEE (reference sequence). CDR3 length: 14 amino acids. The CDR3 sequence: CASSPGTGQETQYF. CDR3 DNA sequence: TGTGCCAGCAGCCCCGGGACAGGTCAAGAGACCCAGTACTTC.

J is TRBJ2-2 and V is TRBV29-1, with 7 nucleotides matching TRBD2. J lost 2 bases, V lost 6 bases, and 6 bases had no gene match. The CDR3 covers 14 residues. CDR1 is SQVTM and CDR2 is ANQGSEA in the germline V gene. The CDR3 sequence: CSVWGGSNTGELFF. CDR3 nucleotide sequence: TGCAGCGTGTGGGGGGGGTCTAACACCGGGGAGCTGTTTTTT.

CDR3 DNA: TGTGCCAGCAGCGTAGGGGCTAGCGGGGGGGCCCCCCAAGAGACCCAGTACTTC. It encodes CASSVGASGGAPQETQYF. V and J are TRBV9 and TRBJ2-5; TRBD2 aligns across 12 bases. V was pared by 0 bases and J by 1 base, with 7 bases of the junction left unmatched. The CDR3 has 18 amino acids. Germline V gives CDR1 SGDLS, CDR2 YYNGEE. Full variable domain (missing parts from reference TRBV9 and TRBJ2-5): DSGVTQTPKHLITATGQRVTLRCSPRSGDLSVYWYQQSLDQGLQFLIQYYNGEERAKGNILERFSAQQFPDLHSELNLSSLELGDSALYFCASSVGASGGAPQETQYFGPGTRLLVL.

The chain combines TRBV2 with TRBJ1-1, with D unresolved. Germline V CDR1 and CDR2: SNHLY, FYNNEI. The CDR3 spans 12 residues. With 6 bases removed from V and 3 bases from J, the gap between germline ends came to 8 bases. For the CDR3, the DNA is TGTGCCAGCAGCCGGAGGGACACTGAAGCTTTCTTT. Translated: CASSRRDTEAFF.

This chain connects TRBV5-1 to TRBJ1-4; D is possibly TRBD1 (5 bases). The CDR3 consists of 16 residues. The germline V gene has CDR1 SGHRS and CDR2 YFSETQ. Trimming cost V 0 bases and J 0 bases, with 9 bases left between them. CDR3 sequence (DNA): TGCGCCAGCAGCTTGGCCGACAGTACAACTAATGAAAAACTGTTTTTT. This codes for CASSLADSTTNEKLFF.

Written as DNA, the CDR3 is TGCGCCAGCAGCCCCGGACTAGCGGGAGGGCGCGATACGCAGTATTTT. Its protein product is CASSPGLAGGRDTQYF. The chain uses TRBV5-1 and TRBJ2-3; 15 bases are shared with TRBD2. The V and J ends lost 4 bases and 6 bases, in that order; junction bases with no gene match: 6. This CDR3 contains 16 residues. The germline V gene has CDR1 SGHRS and CDR2 YFSETQ.

The CDR3 region has the DNA TGTGCCAGCAGGTTCGGGACACCTGACGAGCAGTACTTC. Translating it yields CASRFGTPDEQYF. The chain couples TRBV7-2 to TRBJ2-7, with a possible D match to TRBD1 (6 bases). V lost 6 bases, J lost 5 bases, and 14 bases lay in between. The CDR3 spans 13 residues. CDR1 is SGHTA, CDR2 FQGNSA, per germline.

V usage is TRBV5-8 and J usage is TRBJ1-2, with a weak D call TRBD1 (5 bases). CDR3 length equals 15 residues. Germline V CDR1 and CDR2: SGHTS, YDEGEE. The ends were cut back, 4 bases at V and 0 bases at J, with 13 bases in the middle. The CDR3 protein is CASSIPRQPNYGYTF. The CDR3, as DNA: TGTGCCAGCAGCATCCCTCGACAGCCTAACTATGGCTACACCTTC.

The rearrangement joins TRBV2 to TRBJ1-2; D not resolved. V was trimmed by 4 bases and J by 0 bases, leaving 3 bases between them. The CDR3 spans 12 residues. The germline CDR1 and CDR2 sequences are SNHLY and FYNNEI. The CDR3, as DNA: TGTGCCAGCAGTGCTGCTAACTATGGCTACACCTTC. It yields the protein CASSAANYGYTF.

This clone was counted only a few times. The chain is built from TRBV19 and TRBJ1-4, with D unclear. Germline CDR1 LNHDA, CDR2 SQIVND (reference sequence). This CDR3 is built from 13 residues. Trimming removed 3 bases at V and 8 bases at J, with 10 bases between. This CDR3 is CASSIGSREKLFF. CDR3 nucleotides: TGTGCCAGTAGTATTGGGTCTAGAGAAAAACTGTTTTTT.

This rearrangement joins TRBV4-1 to TRBJ2-1; 7 bases are a match to TRBD2. The CDR3 has 13 amino acids. V trimming: 4 bases; J trimming: 7 bases; junction bases outside the gene matches: 4. The germline V gene encodes CDR1 MGHRA and CDR2 YSYEKL. The CDR3 DNA reads TGCGCCAGCAGCCCTGGACTAGTTAATGAGCAGTTCTTC. Protein: CASSPGLVNEQFF.

The rearrangement joins TRBV5-1 to TRBJ2-2; weak D call: TRBD1 (5 bases). In germline, CDR1 is SGHRS, CDR2 YFSETQ. This CDR3 region has 16 residues. Trimming stripped 4 bases from V and 0 bases from J, with 13 bases between. CDR3 bases: TGCGCCAGCAGCACCACAGGTGACCCGAACACCGGGGAGCTGTTTTTT. Protein sequence: CASSTTGDPNTGELFF.

This clone was observed a single time. The chain employs TRBV4-1 and TRBJ2-3, with a tentative D call TRBD1 (5 bases). V lost 3 bases, J lost 2 bases, and 12 bases lay in between. Germline V gives CDR1 MGHRA, CDR2 YSYEKL. CDR3 length: 15 amino acids. CDR3 bases: TGCGCCAGCAGCCAGAGACAGTCAGACACAGATACGCAGTATTTT. This encodes CASSQRQSDTDTQYF.

The chain carries TRBV11-2 and TRBJ1-5, with D possibly TRBD1 on 6 matching bases. Trimming took 5 bases from V and 7 from J, leaving 18 bases between them. The germline V gene has CDR1 SGHAT and CDR2 FQNNGV. CDR3 length: 15 residues. The CDR3 DNA follows: TGTGCCAGCAGCAAAGAGACAGGCTACGGGCAGCCCCAGCATTTT. This sequence encodes CASSKETGYGQPQHF.

This chain joins TRBV11-2 and TRBJ2-2; D remains unclear. The germline V gene encodes CDR1 SGHAT and CDR2 FQNNGV. The CDR3 sequence is 15 residues long. Trimming stripped 1 base from V and 1 base from J, with 7 bases between. CDR3 nucleotides: TGTGCCAGCAGCTTAGGACACCTGAACACCGGGGAGCTGTTTTTT. Translated, it gives CASSLGHLNTGELFF.

CDR3 protein: CASSQDPYGLAGQETQYF. CDR3 DNA sequence: TGTGCCAGCAGCCAAGATCCCTATGGACTAGCGGGGCAAGAGACCCAGTACTTC. The chain recombines TRBV4-2 with TRBJ2-5, with 12 bases aligning to TRBD2. Germline lookup yields CDR1 LGHNA and CDR2 YNFKEQ. This CDR3 is 18 amino acids long. V was pared by 0 bases and J by 2 bases, with 7 bases of the junction left unmatched.

The V call is TRBV5-1, the J call TRBJ2-3, with 9 bases aligning to TRBD2. Germline V gene sequence: CDR1 SGHRS, CDR2 YFSETQ. The CDR3 contains 16 residues. Unmatched junction bases numbered 4, after V lost 2 bases and J lost 0 bases. CDR3 amino acids: CASSLGLAQSTDTQYF. In nucleotides, the CDR3 is TGCGCCAGCAGCTTAGGACTAGCGCAAAGCACAGATACGCAGTATTTT. The whole variable domain, filled in from reference TRBV5-1 and TRBJ2-3, reads KAGVTQTPRYLIKTRGQQVTLSCSPISGHRSVSWYQQTPGQGLQFLFEYFSETQRNKGNFPGRFSGRQFSNSRSEMNVSTLELGDSALYLCASSLGLAQSTDTQYFGPGTRLTVL.